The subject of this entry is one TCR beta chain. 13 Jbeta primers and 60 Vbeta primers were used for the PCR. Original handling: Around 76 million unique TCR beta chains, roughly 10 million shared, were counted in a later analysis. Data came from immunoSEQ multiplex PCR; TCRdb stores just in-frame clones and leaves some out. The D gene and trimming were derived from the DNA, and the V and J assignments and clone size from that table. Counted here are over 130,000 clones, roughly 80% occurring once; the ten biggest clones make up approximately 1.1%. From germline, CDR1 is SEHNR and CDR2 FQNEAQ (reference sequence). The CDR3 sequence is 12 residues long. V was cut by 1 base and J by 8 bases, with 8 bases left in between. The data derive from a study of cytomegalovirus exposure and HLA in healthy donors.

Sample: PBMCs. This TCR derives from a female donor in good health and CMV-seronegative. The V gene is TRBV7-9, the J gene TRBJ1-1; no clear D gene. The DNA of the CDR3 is TGTGCCAGCAGCTTAGGGGCGCCCGAAGCTTTCTTT. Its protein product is CASSLGAPEAFF.